This T cell receptor (beta chain) was found in a study of shared clonotypes between healthy human individuals (dated by TCRdb to between 2020 and 2021). Context from the whole study: The cohort included a few men and a couple of women between 18 and 49 years of age. To increase sequencing depth and limit assay-specific biases, different laboratories used diverse techniques to prepare libraries and sequence TCR repertoires. To estimate repertoire size and how much clonotype sharing occurs between individuals, the study deeply sequenced the blood TCR repertoires of about 5 healthy adults. Per donor, three plates each were used for CD4 naive and CD4 memory, two for CD8 naive, and one for CD8 memory. Leukapheresis yielded between about 0.8 and 9.5 billion PBMCs per donor.

The CDR3 measures 14 amino acids from cysteine to phenylalanine. Kept here is only the CDR3 DNA, which spans 42 bases and is read in frame from base 1. V is clipped by 0 bases and J by 6 bases, and the sequence between their germline boundaries is 9 bases long. Sequences LGHNA (CDR1) and YSLEER (CDR2) are obtained from the germline V gene. Points on this clone: No antigen is known for it. There are no base qualities to consult, and no much larger clone falls within one base.

The donors were healthy, HIV-negative adults who had no recently reported acute infections or vaccinations. All donors were Caucasian adults living in Nashville, Tennessee, USA. CD4+ T cells were enriched by magnetic negative selection; naive cells were then positively selected on CD45RA, and the negative fraction formed the memory subset. After blood collection by leukapheresis, PBMCs were isolated using Ficoll-Histopaque density gradient centrifugation and then cryopreserved in the vapor phase of liquid nitrogen. Purity and quantity of every magnetically sorted T cell population were checked by analytical flow cytometry. Genomic DNA was isolated from every sorted fraction and measured by UV absorbance on a Nanodrop 2000c. Here is what the overall study found, with its caveats: Larger estimated clonotype richness was generally found for naive subsets than for memory subsets. Sharing across four donors was observed for around 4.8% of naive CD4, over 3% of naive CD8, 2% to 2.5% of memory CD4, and about 0.4% of memory CD8 clonotypes. Sampling was restricted to blood, and TCR repertoires in tissues likely differ from the TCR repertoires found in blood. Pairwise subsampling indicated that sequencing depth was expected to affect the degree of clonotype sharing among donors. Rarefaction of sorted-subset datasets indicated incomplete sequencing despite the large sequencing depth. Because the study included a small number of donors, the genetic and exposure-history diversity represented was limited. Compared with non-shared clonotypes, clonotypes shared by all four sorted-subset donors had higher generation probabilities.

TCR CDR3 regions were amplified from genomic DNA by multiplex PCR using the deep immunoSEQ assay. For each cell subset, the extracted genomic DNA was distributed evenly across all wells of several immunoSEQ 96-well plates, and each plate served as one replicate. For sorted subsets, roughly 200 ng of genomic DNA, equivalent to some 33,000 T cell genomes, went into each replicate PCR. The purified libraries were quantified using a Qubit 3.0 fluorometer, sized with a Bioanalyzer 2100, and then quantified again using the KAPA Library Quantification kit. Every immunoSEQ 96-well plate was sequenced on a separate single-read 150-cycle Illumina NextSeq 550 flow cell. As for the original processing: Because only junctional sequences without quality scores were contained in the immunoSEQ output, filtering matching that applied to full-length reads could not be performed. To assign V/J genes and CDR3, sequences were annotated using PyIR, a Python wrapper for IgBLAST v1.9, with IMGT germline references. Any read was removed if the V/J assignment was weak (E-value above 1e-6), the CDR3 was missing, or the read contained stop codons, out-of-frame junctions, or ambiguous translated residues. V3J clonotypes were defined by identical inferred V gene, J gene, and CDR3 amino acid sequence. The percentage overlap between two repertoires was calculated by dividing the number of shared unique clonotypes by the size of the smaller repertoire. Richness of each repertoire was evaluated using RTK rarefaction, the Chao1 estimator, and Recon v2.1 estimates of unobserved clonotypes. OLGA was used to compute generation probabilities for all TCRbeta clonotypes that the gDNA method yielded from a handful of donors. The table comes from immuneACCESS by way of TCRdb, which keeps in-frame sequences with V and J called. Part of the clones is missing from these tables; in studies checked, under half for an unresolved V gene and the rest for unknown reasons. That table supplies the V and J calls and clone size; D and trimming were determined from the DNA. This sample comprises over 1.4 million clones, around 95% of them detected only once. The ten most abundant clones make up over 1% of the sample.

Sequencing was done on a sample of naive CD4+ T cells sorted from blood. The cell subset or site label for this specimen denotes: CD45RA+ positively selected. The V and J segments used are TRBV4-3 and TRBJ1-5; no confident D gene assignment can be made. The sequence was obtained from a man in his thirties or forties in good health. The CDR3 reads CASSQELGSQPQHF. The nucleotides read TGCGCCAGCAGCCAAGAATTAGGAAGTCAGCCCCAGCATTTT.